The entry below gives a single T cell receptor beta chain sequence along with its context. This sample stems from a study of blood T cell repertoires in COVID-19. Here immunoSEQ multiplex PCR was the method, and the copy in TCRdb shows in-frame clones only, minus some. This table has roughly 200,000 clones, 70% to 90% appearing once. The sequencing sample was made of PBMCs or T cells enriched from blood (not recorded which). The receptor comes from a woman aged 25 to 39 who had been exposed to COVID-19.

The CDR3 protein is CASKMGGREQFF. CDR3 nucleotides: TGTGCCAGCAAAATGGGGGGGCGTGAGCAGTTCTTC. V and J are TRBV11-3 and TRBJ2-1; possibly TRBD2 for D (7 bases). Trimming removed 7 bases at V and 9 bases at J, with 13 bases between. The CDR3 spans 12 residues. Germline CDR1 reads SGHNT; CDR2 reads YENEEA.